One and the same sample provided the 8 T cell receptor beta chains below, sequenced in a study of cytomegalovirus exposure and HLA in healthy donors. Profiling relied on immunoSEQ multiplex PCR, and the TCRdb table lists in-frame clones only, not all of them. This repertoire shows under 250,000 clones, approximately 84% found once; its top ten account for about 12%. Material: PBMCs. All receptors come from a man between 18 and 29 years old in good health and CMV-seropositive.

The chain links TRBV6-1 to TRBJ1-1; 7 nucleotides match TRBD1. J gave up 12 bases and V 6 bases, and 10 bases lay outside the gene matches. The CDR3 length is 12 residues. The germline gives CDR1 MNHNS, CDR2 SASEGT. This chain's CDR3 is CASRWGQGGSFF. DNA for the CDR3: TGTGCCAGCAGATGGGGTCAGGGGGGATCTTTCTTT.

For the CDR3, the DNA is TGTGCCAGCAGTTACTCGTTGCGGTTCACAGATACGCAGTATTTT. Amino acids: CASSYSLRFTDTQYF. V and J are TRBV6-5 and TRBJ2-3, with no clear D. Germline V CDR1 and CDR2: MNHEY, SVGAGI. Trimming took 0 bases from V and 2 from J, leaving 9 bases between them. The CDR3 consists of 15 residues.

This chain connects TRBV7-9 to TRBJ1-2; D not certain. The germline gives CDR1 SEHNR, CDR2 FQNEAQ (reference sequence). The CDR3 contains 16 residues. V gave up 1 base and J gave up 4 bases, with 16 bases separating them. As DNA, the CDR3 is TGTGCCAGCAGCTTAGTCTCGGGAAGTCGTGGCTATGGCTACACCTTC. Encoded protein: CASSLVSGSRGYGYTF.

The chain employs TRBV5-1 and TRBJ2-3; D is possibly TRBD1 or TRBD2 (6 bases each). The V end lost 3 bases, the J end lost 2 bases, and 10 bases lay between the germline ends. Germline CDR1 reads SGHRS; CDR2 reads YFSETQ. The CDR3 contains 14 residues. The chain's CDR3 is CASSSGEATDTQYF. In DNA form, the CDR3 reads TGCGCCAGCAGCTCAGGGGAGGCCACAGATACGCAGTATTTT. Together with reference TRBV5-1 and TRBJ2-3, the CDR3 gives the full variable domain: KAGVTQTPRYLIKTRGQQVTLSCSPISGHRSVSWYQQTPGQGLQFLFEYFSETQRNKGNFPGRFSGRQFSNSRSEMNVSTLELGDSALYLCASSSGEATDTQYFGPGTRLTVL.

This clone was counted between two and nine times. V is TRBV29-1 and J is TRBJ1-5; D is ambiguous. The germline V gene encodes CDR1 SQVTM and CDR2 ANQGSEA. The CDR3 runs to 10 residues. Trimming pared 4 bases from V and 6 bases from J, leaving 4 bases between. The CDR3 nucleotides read TGCAGCGTTGGGCCTCAGCCCCAGCATTTT. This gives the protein CSVGPQPQHF.

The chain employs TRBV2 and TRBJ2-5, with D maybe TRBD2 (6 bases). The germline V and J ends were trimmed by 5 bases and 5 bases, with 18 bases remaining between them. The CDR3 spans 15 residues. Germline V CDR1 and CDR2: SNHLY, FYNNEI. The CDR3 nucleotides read TGTGCCAGCAGTAGTGAGGGTCTCGGAGGGGAGACCCAGTACTTC. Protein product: CASSSEGLGGETQYF. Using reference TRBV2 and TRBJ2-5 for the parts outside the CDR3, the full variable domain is EPEVTQTPSHQVTQMGQEVILRCVPISNHLYFYWYRQILGQKVEFLVSFYNNEISEKSEIFDDQFSVERPDGSNFTLKIRSTKLEDSAMYFCASSSEGLGGETQYFGPGTRLLVL.

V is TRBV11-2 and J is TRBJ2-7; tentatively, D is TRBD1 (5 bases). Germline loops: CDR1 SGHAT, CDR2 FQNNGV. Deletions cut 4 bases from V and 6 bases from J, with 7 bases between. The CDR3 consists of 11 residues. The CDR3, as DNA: TGTGCCAGCAGCTATACAGGCGAGCAGTACTTC. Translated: CASSYTGEQYF.

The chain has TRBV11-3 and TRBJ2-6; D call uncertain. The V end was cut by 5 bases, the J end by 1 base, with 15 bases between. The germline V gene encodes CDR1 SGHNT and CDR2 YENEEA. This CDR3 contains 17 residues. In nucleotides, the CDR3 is TGTGCCAGCAGCCCATACTACTCCGGGTCTGGGGCCAACGTCCTGACTTTC. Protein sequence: CASSPYYSGSGANVLTF. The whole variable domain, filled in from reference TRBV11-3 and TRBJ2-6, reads EAGVVQSPRYKIIEKKQPVAFWCNPISGHNTLYWYLQNLGQGPELLIRYENEEAVDDSQLPKDRFSAERLKGVDSTLKIQPAELGDSAVYLCASSPYYSGSGANVLTFGAGSRLTVL.